The rows below give T cell receptor beta chains drawn from one sample of a study of OX40 agonist ivuxolimab in advanced cancers. Using immunoSEQ multiplex PCR, the repertoire was profiled, and TCRdb retains in-frame clones only, with some absent. The sample contains roughly 23,000 clones, 70% to 85% of which appear only once. Source: CD4+ or CD8+ T cells sorted from blood, taken in a trial of the OX40 agonist ivuxolimab. The receptor source for this set is an adult with an advanced solid tumor such as melanoma, head and neck, liver or kidney cancer. The CDR3 runs from the conserved cysteine through the conserved F or W. A D gene is named only where the DNA matches it firmly. Rows give clone size only sometimes, using once, few, many, or a class for an expanded clone.

>-|TRBJ1-6|TRBV7-9|TRBD1
TGTGCCAGCAGCTCTGCCGGGACAGATGTTTATAATTCACCCCTCCACTTT
CASSSAGTDVYNSPLHF
>-|TRBJ2-1|TRBV27|TRBD2
TGTGCCAGCAGTCCCCGCGGGACTAGAGGCTACAATGAGCAGTTCTTC
CASSPRGTRGYNEQFF
>-|TRBJ2-2|TRBV7-2|-
TGTGCCAGCAGCTTAGTGTTCGGTGGGGAGCTGTTTTTT
CASSLVFGGELFF
>few|TRBJ1-4|TRBV6-6|TRBD1
TGTGCCAGCAGTCGGACAGGGGGGACTAATGAAAAACTGTTTTTT
CASSRTGGTNEKLFF
>-|TRBJ1-2|TRBV4-2|TRBD1
TGTGCCAGCAGCCAACGGACAGGGGAGGTGCACTATGGCTACACCTTC
CASSQRTGEVHYGYTF
>-|TRBJ2-6|TRBV4-3|-
TGCGCCAGCAGCCAAGAAGGACTCTCTGGGGCCAACGTCCTGACTTTC
CASSQEGLSGANVLTF
>few|TRBJ2-5|TRBV6-5|-
TGTGCCAGCAGTTACAGGGGCAGGAGGGGAGAGACCCAGTACTTC
CASSYRGRRGETQYF
>few|TRBJ1-1|TRBV27|-
TGTGCCAGCAGTTTATACAGGGCCACTGAAGCTTTCTTT
CASSLYRATEAFF
>-|TRBJ2-3|TRBV29-1|TRBD2
TGCAGCGTCGAAACCGGGACTAGCGCAGATACGCAGTATTTT
CSVETGTSADTQYF
>-|TRBJ2-3|TRBV7-3|TRBD2
TGTGCCAGCAGCTCCGGCGGGGGGGCAAATACGCAGTATTTT
CASSSGGGANTQYF
>once|TRBJ1-2|TRBV2|-
TGTGCCAGCAGTGAAGGTAGACAAGTCTGGGGCTACACCTTC
CASSEGRQVWGYTF
>-|TRBJ2-5|TRBV9|-
TGTGCCAGCAGCGTACGGGGCAGGGAACAAGAGACCCAGTACTTC
CASSVRGREQETQYF
>-|TRBJ1-1|TRBV11-3|-
TGTGCCAGCAGTTTTTGGGATGGGAAGACTGAAGCTTTCTTT
CASSFWDGKTEAFF
>-|TRBJ2-5|TRBV5-6|-
TGTGCCAGCAGCCCAAACAGGGTTAGGGAGACCCAGTACTTC
CASSPNRVRETQYF
>-|TRBJ2-3|TRBV5-1|TRBD2
TGCGCCAGCAGCCTACAGGGAGCTAGCGGGGTTGGGGATACGCAGTATTTT
CASSLQGASGVGDTQYF
>medium-sized|TRBJ1-5|TRBV21-1|-
TGTGCCAGCAGCAAAGTTAAGGGGGACAGGGGCCTTCCTCGTGATCAGCCCCAGCATTTT
CASSKVKGDRGLPRDQPQHF
>-|TRBJ2-3|TRBV7-6|-
TGTGCCAGCAGCCAAGACAGCACAGATACGCAGTATTTT
CASSQDSTDTQYF
>-|TRBJ2-7|TRBV4-1|TRBD1
TGCGCCAGCAGCCAACGACAGGGGGGATTGGGCGAGCAGTACTTC
CASSQRQGGLGEQYF
>-|TRBJ2-5|TRBV7-8|-
TGTGCCAGCAGCTTAGACTATCAAGAGACCCAGTACTTC
CASSLDYQETQYF
>few|TRBJ2-1|TRBV4-1|-
TGCGCCAGCAGCCAAGATCCGGGCACACACAATGAGCAGTTCTTC
CASSQDPGTHNEQFF
>-|TRBJ2-1|TRBV9|-
TGTGCCAGCAGCCCACCATACGGGGAGGTAGAATACAATGAGCAGTTCTTC
CASSPPYGEVEYNEQFF
>-|TRBJ2-1|TRBV27|-
TGTGCCAGCAGTTTACAGGACAGCAACTACAATGAGCAGTTCTTC
CASSLQDSNYNEQFF
>-|TRBJ2-1|TRBV4-3|-
TGCGCCAGCAGCCCCCGGGGAGGGGGGGCGTACAATGAGCAGTTCTTC
CASSPRGGGAYNEQFF
>-|TRBJ2-2|TRBV6-6|-
TGTGCCAGCACCCCTTGGGGTCACACCGGGGAGCTGTTTTTT
CASTPWGHTGELFF
>-|TRBJ2-1|TRBV7-9|-
TGTGCCAGCAGCTTAGCAACGGGTTGGGATGAGCAGTTCTTC
CASSLATGWDEQFF
>-|TRBJ2-5|TRBV13|-
TGTGCCAGCAGCTTAGAACAGCGAGAGACCCAGTACTTC
CASSLEQRETQYF
>-|TRBJ2-1|TRBV12-1|-
TGTGCCAGCAGCTTTGTACGAGACTCCTACAATGAGCAGTTCTTC
CASSFVRDSYNEQFF
>-|TRBJ2-5|TRBV27|TRBD1
TGTGCCAGCAACCCGACAGGGGGCGCAGAGACCCAGTACTTC
CASNPTGGAETQYF
>-|TRBJ2-7|TRBV13|TRBD1
TGTGCCAGCGGGACAGCCAAATACGAGCAGTACTTC
CASGTAKYEQYF
>-|TRBJ1-4|TRBV9|-
TGTGCCAGCAGCGTACAGGGTCAAAGTAATGAAAAACTGTTTTTT
CASSVQGQSNEKLFF
>-|TRBJ2-7|TRBV7-9|-
TGTGCCAGCAGCATATCCCGTGACAAGCAGTACTTC
CASSISRDKQYF
>-|TRBJ2-7|TRBV30|-
TGTGCCTGGAGTTACGAGGGGGGGTCCTACGAGCAGTACTTC
CAWSYEGGSYEQYF
>-|TRBJ2-4|TRBV7-9|TRBD1
TGTGCCAGCAGCCAACAGGGGGCGCGGGCCAAAAACATTCAGTACTTC
CASSQQGARAKNIQYF
>-|TRBJ1-5|TRBV6-1|-
TGTGCCAGCAGTGGGGGGAGAAATCAGCCCCAGCATTTT
CASSGGRNQPQHF
>-|TRBJ1-6|TRBV30|-
TGTGCCTGGAGTGTACAGGGATGGAGCTCACCCCTCCACTTT
CAWSVQGWSSPLHF
>once|TRBJ2-5|TRBV11-2|-
TGTGCCAGCAGCCTCCGCCACCAAGAGACCCAGTACTTC
CASSLRHQETQYF
>-|TRBJ2-1|TRBV6-5|-
TGTGCCAGCAGTTTGGGGGAAAACGATGAGCAGTTCTTC
CASSLGENDEQFF
>-|TRBJ1-1|TRBV7-9|-
TGTGCCAGCAACGTCGGGGGGACTGAAGCTTTCTTT
CASNVGGTEAFF
>-|TRBJ2-3|TRBV6-5|TRBD2
TGTGCCAGCAGTCAGGGACTAGCGGCTACGCAGTATTTT
CASSQGLAATQYF
>once|TRBJ2-1|TRBV5-4|-
TGTGCCAGCAGCTTAGGGGAGAGCTCCTACAATGAGCAGTTCTTC
CASSLGESSYNEQFF
>-|TRBJ1-3|TRBV6-5|-
TGTGCCAGCAGTTACGTGGGGCCTGGAAACACCATATATTTT
CASSYVGPGNTIYF
>once|TRBJ1-1|TRBV14|-
TGTGCCAGCAGCCAAGACGAAGGGGGAAGGACTGAAGCTTTCTTT
CASSQDEGGRTEAFF
>-|TRBJ2-1|TRBV7-9|-
TGTGCCACGGATACAGGGATGCGTGAGCAGTTCTTC
CATDTGMREQFF
>-|TRBJ2-7|TRBV2|-
TGTGCCAGCAGTGATCCCTACGAGCAGTACTTC
CASSDPYEQYF
>-|TRBJ2-1|TRBV5-4|-
TGTGCCAGCAGCTCCCCGATGTGGGGGGGCCACCATTACAATGAGCAGTTCTTC
CASSSPMWGGHHYNEQFF
>once|TRBJ1-2|TRBV27|TRBD1
TGTGCCAGCAGTTCCTTCCGACAGGGAAGAGACTATGGCTACACCTTC
CASSSFRQGRDYGYTF
>-|TRBJ1-6|TRBV9|TRBD1
TGTGCCAGCAGCCCAGGGACAGGGGGGACACCCCTCCACTTT
CASSPGTGGTPLHF